This entry lists 11 T cell receptor beta chains sequenced from one sample in a study of blood T cell repertoires in COVID-19. The data were produced by immunoSEQ multiplex PCR, yet TCRdb's version contains in-frame clones alone and is incomplete. The profile shows 300,000 to 400,000 clones, 87% of them singletons. Source material: peripheral blood. These receptors were taken from a man aged 30-40 years with COVID-19, enrolled during active disease.

The genes are TRBV10-2 and TRBJ2-7; D perhaps matches TRBD1 (6 bases). V shed 7 bases and J shed 2 bases, with 9 bases lying between them. The CDR3 sequence is 12 residues long. The V gene's germline CDR1 is WSHSY and CDR2 SAAADI. The CDR3 sequence: CASTAGAYEQYF. CDR3 nucleotide sequence: TGCGCCAGCACGGCAGGGGCCTACGAGCAGTACTTC.

The chain carries TRBV20-1 and TRBJ2-3; no firm D call. The CDR3 extends over 11 amino acids. Trimming left V 5 bases short and J 6 bases short, with 9 bases between. The germline V gene has CDR1 DFQATT and CDR2 SNEGSKA (reference sequence). CDR3 sequence: CSAYFGDTQYF. The DNA for the CDR3 is TGCAGTGCTTACTTCGGGGATACGCAGTATTTT.

This chain joins TRBV19 and TRBJ1-1; weak D call: TRBD1 (5 bases). CDR1 and CDR2 from the germline V gene are LNHDA and SQIVND (reference sequence). Trimming cost V 6 bases and J 1 base, with 9 bases left between them. The CDR3 consists of 13 residues. The CDR3 spells CASRGLGNTEAFF. The CDR3 bases are TGTGCCAGTAGGGGACTGGGGAACACTGAAGCTTTCTTT.

This clone was seen more than once but under ten times. V gene TRBV11-2 combines with J gene TRBJ1-5; D possibly corresponds to TRBD1 (6 bases). The germline CDR1 and CDR2 sequences are SGHAT and FQNNGV. This CDR3 has 15 amino acids. Trimming pared 4 bases from V and 2 bases from J, leaving 12 bases between. CDR3 residues: CASSSFPGGNQPQHF. The CDR3 nucleotides are TGTGCCAGCAGCTCGTTCCCAGGGGGCAATCAGCCCCAGCATTTT.

The V and J genes are TRBV5-1 and TRBJ2-1, with D maybe TRBD1 (6 bases). The V and J ends lost 5 bases and 4 bases respectively, with 10 bases between them. CDR1 SGHRS and CDR2 YFSETQ come from the germline V gene. The CDR3 contains 13 residues. The CDR3 reads CASRQGQYNEQFF. Written as DNA, the CDR3 is TGCGCCAGCAGGCAGGGGCAGTACAATGAGCAGTTCTTC.

V is TRBV6-5 and J is TRBJ1-6; 9 bases are a match to TRBD1. J was trimmed by 10 bases and V by 0 bases; bases with no gene match: 4. Germline V gene data show CDR1 as MNHEY and CDR2 as SVGAGI. The CDR3 sequence is 15 residues long. CDR3 in amino acids: CASSYSGDRDSPLHF. CDR3 in DNA: TGTGCCAGCAGTTACTCGGGGGACAGGGACTCACCCCTCCACTTT.

The V call is TRBV28, the J call TRBJ1-1; perhaps TRBD1 as D (6 bases). V shed 1 base and J shed 1 base, with 10 bases lying between them. The CDR3 length is 15 residues. Per germline, CDR1 MDHEN and CDR2 SYDVKM. The CDR3 reads CASSLLKQGNTEAFF. The DNA of the CDR3 is TGTGCCAGCAGTTTATTGAAACAGGGGAACACTGAAGCTTTCTTT.

The rearrangement uses TRBV7-3 and TRBJ2-7; 7 positions match TRBD1. The V and J ends lost 2 bases and 5 bases, in that order; junction bases with no gene match: 12. This CDR3 is built from 16 residues. Germline V lookup: CDR1 SGHTA, CDR2 FQGTGA. CDR3 residues: CASSLGGARGHHEQYF. The CDR3 DNA follows: TGTGCCAGCAGCTTAGGGGGAGCGAGGGGGCACCACGAGCAGTACTTC.

The chain's CDR3 is CASSQEPSGRVTGELFF. CDR3 bases: TGTGCCAGCAGCCAAGAACCCAGCGGGAGGGTAACCGGGGAGCTGTTTTTT. V gene TRBV3-1 (or the pseudogene TRBV3-2) combines with J gene TRBJ2-2; 10 bases match TRBD2. The CDR3 has 17 amino acids. The V gene end was trimmed by 0 bases and the J gene end by 5 bases; junction bases not matched to a gene: 6. Per the germline V gene, CDR1 is LGHDT and CDR2 is YNNKEL (reference sequence).

This chain connects TRBV24-1 to TRBJ2-1, with 7 bases fitting TRBD1. Trimming at V came to 1 base and at J to 2 bases, leaving 4 bases not matched to a gene. CDR1 is KGHDR and CDR2 is SFDVKD in the germline V gene. CDR3 length: 16 amino acids. The CDR3: CATSDLQGTTYNEQFF. The CDR3 DNA reads TGTGCCACCAGTGATTTACAGGGGACCACCTACAATGAGCAGTTCTTC.

The rearrangement joins TRBV5-6 to TRBJ1-6; no definite D call. CDR3 length: 15 residues. Germline CDR1 and CDR2: SGHDT and YYEEEE. Trimming left V 1 base short and J 1 base short, with 6 bases between. The CDR3 nucleotides read TGTGCCAGCAGCTTGTCCAGGTCCTATAATTCACCCCTCCACTTT. Amino acids: CASSLSRSYNSPLHF.